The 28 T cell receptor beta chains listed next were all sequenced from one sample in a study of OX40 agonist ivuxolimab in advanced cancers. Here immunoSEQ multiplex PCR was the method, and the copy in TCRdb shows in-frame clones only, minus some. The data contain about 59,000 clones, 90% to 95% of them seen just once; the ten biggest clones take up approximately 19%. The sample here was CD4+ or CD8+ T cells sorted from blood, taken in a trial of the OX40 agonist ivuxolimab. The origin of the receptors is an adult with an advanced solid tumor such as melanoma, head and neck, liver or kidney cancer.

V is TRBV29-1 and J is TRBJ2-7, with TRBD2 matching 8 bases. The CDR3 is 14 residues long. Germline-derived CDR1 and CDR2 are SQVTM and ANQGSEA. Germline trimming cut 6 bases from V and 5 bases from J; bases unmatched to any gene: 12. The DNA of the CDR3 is TGCAGCGTCCCTAGGGGATATAGCGGGAACGAGCAGTACTTC. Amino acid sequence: CSVPRGYSGNEQYF.

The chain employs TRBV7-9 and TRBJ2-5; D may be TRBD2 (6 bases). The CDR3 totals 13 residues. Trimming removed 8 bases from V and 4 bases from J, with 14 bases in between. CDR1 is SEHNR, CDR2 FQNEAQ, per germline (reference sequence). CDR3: CASRAMGGETQYF. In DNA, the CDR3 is TGTGCCAGCCGCGCTATGGGGGGAGAGACCCAGTACTTC.

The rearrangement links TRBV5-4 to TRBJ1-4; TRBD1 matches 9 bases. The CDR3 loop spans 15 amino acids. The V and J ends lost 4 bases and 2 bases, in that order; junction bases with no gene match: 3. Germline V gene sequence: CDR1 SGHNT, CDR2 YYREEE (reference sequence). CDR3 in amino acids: CASSLGTGTNEKLFF. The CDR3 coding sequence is TGTGCCAGCAGCCTCGGGACAGGGACTAATGAAAAACTGTTTTTT. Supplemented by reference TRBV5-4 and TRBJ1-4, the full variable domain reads ETGVTQSPTHLIKTRGQQVTLRCSSQSGHNTVSWYQQALGQGPQFIFQYYREEENGRGNFPPRFSGLQFPNYSSELNVNALELDDSALYLCASSLGTGTNEKLFFGSGTQLSVL.

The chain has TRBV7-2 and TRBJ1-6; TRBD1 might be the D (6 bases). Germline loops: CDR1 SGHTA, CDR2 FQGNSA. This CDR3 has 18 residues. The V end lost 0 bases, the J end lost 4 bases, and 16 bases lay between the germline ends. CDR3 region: CASSLALAGAQYNSPLHF. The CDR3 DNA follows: TGTGCCAGCAGCTTAGCGCTGGCAGGGGCCCAGTATAATTCACCCCTCCACTTT.

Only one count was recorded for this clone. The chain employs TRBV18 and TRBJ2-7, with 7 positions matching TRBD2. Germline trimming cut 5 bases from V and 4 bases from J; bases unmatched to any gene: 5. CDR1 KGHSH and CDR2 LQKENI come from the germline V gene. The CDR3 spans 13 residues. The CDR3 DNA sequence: TGTGCCAGCTCAAGGGTTAGCGGGTACGAGCAGTACTTC. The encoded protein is CASSRVSGYEQYF.

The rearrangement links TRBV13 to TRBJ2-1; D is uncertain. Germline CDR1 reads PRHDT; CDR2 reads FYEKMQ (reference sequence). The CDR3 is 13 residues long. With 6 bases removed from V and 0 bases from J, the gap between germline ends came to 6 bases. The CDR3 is CASRKSSYNEQFF. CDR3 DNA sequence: TGTGCCAGCAGGAAGAGCTCCTACAATGAGCAGTTCTTC.

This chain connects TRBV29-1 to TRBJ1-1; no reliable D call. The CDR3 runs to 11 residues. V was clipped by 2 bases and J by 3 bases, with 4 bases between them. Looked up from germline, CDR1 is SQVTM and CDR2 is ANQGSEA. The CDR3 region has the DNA TGCAGCGTTGAACTGTACACTGAAGCTTTCTTT. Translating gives CSVELYTEAFF.

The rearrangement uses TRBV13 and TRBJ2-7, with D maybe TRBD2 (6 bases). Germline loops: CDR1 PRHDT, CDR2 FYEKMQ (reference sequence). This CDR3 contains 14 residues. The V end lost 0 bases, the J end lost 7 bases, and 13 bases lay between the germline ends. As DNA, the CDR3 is TGTGCCAGCAGCTTAGGGCTCGGGGGAAAAGAGCAGTACTTC. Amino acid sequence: CASSLGLGGKEQYF.

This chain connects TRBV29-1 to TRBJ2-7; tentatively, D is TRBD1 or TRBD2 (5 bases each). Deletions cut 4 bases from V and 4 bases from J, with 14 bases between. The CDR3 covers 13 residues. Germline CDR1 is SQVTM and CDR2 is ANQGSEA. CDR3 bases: TGCAGCGTTGTGGTGTGGGACCGGTACGAGCAGTACTTC. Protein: CSVVVWDRYEQYF.

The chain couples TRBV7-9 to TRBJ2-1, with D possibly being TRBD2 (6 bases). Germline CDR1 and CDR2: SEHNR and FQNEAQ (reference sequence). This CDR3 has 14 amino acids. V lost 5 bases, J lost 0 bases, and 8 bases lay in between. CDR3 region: CASSGGASYNEQFF. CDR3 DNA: TGTGCCAGCAGCGGAGGGGCCTCCTACAATGAGCAGTTCTTC. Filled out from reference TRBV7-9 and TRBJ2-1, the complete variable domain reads DTGVSQNPRHKITKRGQNVTFRCDPISEHNRLYWYRQTLGQGPEFLTYFQNEAQLEKSRLLSDRFSAERPKGSFSTLEIQRTEQGDSAMYLCASSGGASYNEQFFGPGTRLTVL.

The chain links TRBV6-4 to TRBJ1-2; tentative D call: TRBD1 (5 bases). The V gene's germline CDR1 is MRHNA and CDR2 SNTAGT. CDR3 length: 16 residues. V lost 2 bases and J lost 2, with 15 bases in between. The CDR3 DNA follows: TGTGCCAGCAGTGACAGGGTCAGGGCTATAAACTATGGCTACACCTTC. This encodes CASSDRVRAINYGYTF.

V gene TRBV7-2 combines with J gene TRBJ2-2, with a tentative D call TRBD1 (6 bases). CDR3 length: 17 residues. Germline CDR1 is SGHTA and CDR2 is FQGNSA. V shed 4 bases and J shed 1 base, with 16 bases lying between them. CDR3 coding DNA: TGTGCCAGCAGCTCCAAGGGCAGGGGTTGGAACACCGGGGAGCTGTTTTTT. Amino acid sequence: CASSSKGRGWNTGELFF.

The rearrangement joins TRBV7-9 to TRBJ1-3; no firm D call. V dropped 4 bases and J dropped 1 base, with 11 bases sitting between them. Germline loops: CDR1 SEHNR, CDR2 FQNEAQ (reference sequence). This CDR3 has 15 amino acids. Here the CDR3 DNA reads TGTGCCAGCAGCTCGAGGGCCCCTTCTGGAAACACCATATATTTT. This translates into CASSSRAPSGNTIYF.

The CDR3 region has the DNA TGTGCCAGCAGCCCCTCTAGAGTACTAGCGGGAGAAGAGACCCAGTACTTC. As protein: CASSPSRVLAGEETQYF. The gene calls are TRBV9 and TRBJ2-5, with TRBD2 matching 11 bases. With 4 bases clipped from V and 3 bases from J, the junction kept 11 bases outside the gene matches. The CDR3 is 17 residues long. CDR1 is SGDLS, CDR2 YYNGEE, per germline.

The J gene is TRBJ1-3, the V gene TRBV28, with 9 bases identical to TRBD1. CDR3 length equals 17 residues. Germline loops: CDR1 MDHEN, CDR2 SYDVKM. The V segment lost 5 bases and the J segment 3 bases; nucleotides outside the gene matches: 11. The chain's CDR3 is CASSRLAGTGFGNTIYF. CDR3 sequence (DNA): TGTGCCAGCAGTAGATTGGCCGGGACAGGGTTTGGAAACACCATATATTTT.

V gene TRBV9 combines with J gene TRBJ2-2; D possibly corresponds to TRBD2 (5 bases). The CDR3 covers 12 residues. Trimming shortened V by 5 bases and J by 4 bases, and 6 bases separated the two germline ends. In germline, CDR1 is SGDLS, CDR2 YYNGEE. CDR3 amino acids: CASRAGTGELFF. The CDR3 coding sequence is TGTGCCAGCAGGGCGGGCACCGGGGAGCTGTTTTTT.

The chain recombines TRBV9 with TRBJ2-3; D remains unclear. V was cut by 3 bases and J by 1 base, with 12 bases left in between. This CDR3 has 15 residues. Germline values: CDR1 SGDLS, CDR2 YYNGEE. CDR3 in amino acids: CASSEPHYGTDTQYF. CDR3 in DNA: TGTGCCAGCAGCGAGCCCCACTACGGCACAGATACGCAGTATTTT.

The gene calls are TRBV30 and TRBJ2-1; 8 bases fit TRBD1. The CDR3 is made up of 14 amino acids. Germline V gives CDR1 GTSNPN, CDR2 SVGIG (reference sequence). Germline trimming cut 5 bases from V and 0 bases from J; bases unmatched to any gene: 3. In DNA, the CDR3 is TGTGCCTGGCAGGGGGCCAGCTCCTACAATGAGCAGTTCTTC. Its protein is CAWQGASSYNEQFF.

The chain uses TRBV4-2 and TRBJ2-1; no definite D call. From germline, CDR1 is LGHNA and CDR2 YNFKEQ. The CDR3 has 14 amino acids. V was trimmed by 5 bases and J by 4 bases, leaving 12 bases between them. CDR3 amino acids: CASSTRTGYNEQFF. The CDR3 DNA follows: TGTGCCAGCAGCACAAGGACCGGATACAATGAGCAGTTCTTC.

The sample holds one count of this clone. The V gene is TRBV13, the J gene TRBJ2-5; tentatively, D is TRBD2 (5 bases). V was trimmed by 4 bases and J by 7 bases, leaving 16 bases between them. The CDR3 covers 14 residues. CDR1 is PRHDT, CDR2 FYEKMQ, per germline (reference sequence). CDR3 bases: TGTGCCAGCAGCTCCGGGGTCGTCTTGGGGACCCAGTACTTC. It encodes CASSSGVVLGTQYF. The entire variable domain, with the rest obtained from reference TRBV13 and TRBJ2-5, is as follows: AAGVIQSPRHLIKEKRETATLKCYPIPRHDTVYWYQQGPGQDPQFLISFYEKMQSDKGSIPDRFSAQQFSDYHSELNMSSLELGDSALYFCASSSGVVLGTQYFGPGTRLLVL.

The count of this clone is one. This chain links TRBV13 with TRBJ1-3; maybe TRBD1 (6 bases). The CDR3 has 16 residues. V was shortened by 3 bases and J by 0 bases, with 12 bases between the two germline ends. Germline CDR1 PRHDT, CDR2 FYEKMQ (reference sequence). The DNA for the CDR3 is TGTGCCAGCAGCTTCCGGGACATCAGCTCTGGAAACACCATATATTTT. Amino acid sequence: CASSFRDISSGNTIYF.

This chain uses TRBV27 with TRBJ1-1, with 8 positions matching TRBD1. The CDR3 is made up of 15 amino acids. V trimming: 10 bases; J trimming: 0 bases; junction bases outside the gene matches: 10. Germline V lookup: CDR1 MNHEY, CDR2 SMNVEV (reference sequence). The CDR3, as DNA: TGTGCCACGCCGGACAGGGACGACATGAACACTGAAGCTTTCTTT. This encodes CATPDRDDMNTEAFF.

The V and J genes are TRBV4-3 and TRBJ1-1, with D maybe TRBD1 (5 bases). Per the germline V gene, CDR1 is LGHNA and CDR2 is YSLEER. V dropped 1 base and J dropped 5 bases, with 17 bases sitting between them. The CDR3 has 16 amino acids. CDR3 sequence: CASSQATARRGTEAFF. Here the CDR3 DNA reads TGCGCCAGCAGCCAAGCGACAGCAAGGAGGGGAACTGAAGCTTTCTTT.

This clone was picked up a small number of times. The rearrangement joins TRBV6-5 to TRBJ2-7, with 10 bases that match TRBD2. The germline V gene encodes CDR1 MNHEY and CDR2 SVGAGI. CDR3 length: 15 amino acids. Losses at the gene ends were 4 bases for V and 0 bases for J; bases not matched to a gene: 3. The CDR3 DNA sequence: TGTGCCAGCAGTTGCGGACTAGCGGCCTCCTACGAGCAGTACTTC. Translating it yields CASSCGLAASYEQYF.

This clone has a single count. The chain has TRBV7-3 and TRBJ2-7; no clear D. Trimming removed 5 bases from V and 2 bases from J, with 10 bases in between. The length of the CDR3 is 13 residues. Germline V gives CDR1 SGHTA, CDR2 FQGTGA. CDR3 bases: TGTGCCAGCAGCCCTGGCCCGGCCTACGAGCAGTACTTC. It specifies CASSPGPAYEQYF.

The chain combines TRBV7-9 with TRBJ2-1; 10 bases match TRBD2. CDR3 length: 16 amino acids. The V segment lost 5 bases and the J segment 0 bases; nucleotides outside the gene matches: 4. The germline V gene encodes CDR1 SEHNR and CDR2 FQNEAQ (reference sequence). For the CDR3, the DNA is TGTGCCAGCAGCACACTAGCGGGGAGCTCCTACAATGAGCAGTTCTTC. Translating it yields CASSTLAGSSYNEQFF.

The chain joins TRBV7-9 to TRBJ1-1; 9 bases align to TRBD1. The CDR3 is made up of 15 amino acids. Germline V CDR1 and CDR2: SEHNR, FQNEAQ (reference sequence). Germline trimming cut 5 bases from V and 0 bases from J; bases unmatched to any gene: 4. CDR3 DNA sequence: TGTGCCAGCAGCCCACAGGGGGCCTTGAACACTGAAGCTTTCTTT. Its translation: CASSPQGALNTEAFF.

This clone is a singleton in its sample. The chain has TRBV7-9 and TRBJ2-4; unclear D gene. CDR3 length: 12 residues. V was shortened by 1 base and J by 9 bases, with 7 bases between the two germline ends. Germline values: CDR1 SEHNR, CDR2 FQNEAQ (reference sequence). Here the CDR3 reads CASSLGIPIQYF. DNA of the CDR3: TGTGCCAGCAGCTTAGGCATTCCCATTCAGTACTTC.